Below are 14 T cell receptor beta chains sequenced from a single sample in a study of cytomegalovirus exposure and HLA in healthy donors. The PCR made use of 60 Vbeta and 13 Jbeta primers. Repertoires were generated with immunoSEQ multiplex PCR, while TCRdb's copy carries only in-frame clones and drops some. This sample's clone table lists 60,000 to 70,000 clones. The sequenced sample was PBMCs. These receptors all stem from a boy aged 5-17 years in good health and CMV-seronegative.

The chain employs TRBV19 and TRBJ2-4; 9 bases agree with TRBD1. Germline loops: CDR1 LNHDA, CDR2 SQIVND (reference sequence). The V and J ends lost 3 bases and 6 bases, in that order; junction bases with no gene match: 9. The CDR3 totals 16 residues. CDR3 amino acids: CASSIGGQTGGNIQYF. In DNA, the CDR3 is TGTGCCAGTAGTATCGGGGGGCAGACAGGGGGAAACATTCAGTACTTC.

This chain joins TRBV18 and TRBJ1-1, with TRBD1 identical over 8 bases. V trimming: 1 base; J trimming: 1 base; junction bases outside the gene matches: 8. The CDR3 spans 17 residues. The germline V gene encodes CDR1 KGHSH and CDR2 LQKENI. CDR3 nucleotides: TGTGCCAGCTCACCACGGGACAGGCAAACGACGAACACTGAAGCTTTCTTT. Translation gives CASSPRDRQTTNTEAFF. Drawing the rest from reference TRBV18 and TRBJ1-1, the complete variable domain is NAGVMQNPRHLVRRRGQEARLRCSPMKGHSHVYWYRQLPEEGLKFMVYLQKENIIDESGMPKERFSAEFPKEGPSILRIQQVVRGDSAAYFCASSPRDRQTTNTEAFFGQGTRLTVV.

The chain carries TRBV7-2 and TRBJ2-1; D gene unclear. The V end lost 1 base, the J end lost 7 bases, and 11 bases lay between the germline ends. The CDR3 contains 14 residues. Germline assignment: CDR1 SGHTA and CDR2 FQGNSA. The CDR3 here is CASSLDWSRNEQFF. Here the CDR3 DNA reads TGTGCCAGCAGCTTAGACTGGTCTAGAAATGAGCAGTTCTTC.

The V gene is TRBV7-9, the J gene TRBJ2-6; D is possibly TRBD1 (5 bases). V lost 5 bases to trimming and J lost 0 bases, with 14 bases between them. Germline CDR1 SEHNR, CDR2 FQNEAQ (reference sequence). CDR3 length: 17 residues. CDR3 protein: CASSAGQGYSGANVLTF. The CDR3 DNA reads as TGTGCCAGCAGCGCCGGTCAGGGCTACTCTGGGGCCAACGTCCTGACTTTC.

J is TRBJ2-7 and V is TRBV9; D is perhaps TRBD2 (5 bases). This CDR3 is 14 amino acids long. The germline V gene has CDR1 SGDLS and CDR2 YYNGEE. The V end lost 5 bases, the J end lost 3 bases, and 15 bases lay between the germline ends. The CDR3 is CASSGRLAYYEQYF. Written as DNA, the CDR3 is TGTGCCAGCAGTGGGCGGCTAGCTTACTACGAGCAGTACTTC.

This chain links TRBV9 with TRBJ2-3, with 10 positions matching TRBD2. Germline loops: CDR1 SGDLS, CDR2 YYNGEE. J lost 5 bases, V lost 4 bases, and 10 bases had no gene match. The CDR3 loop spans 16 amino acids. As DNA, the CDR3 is TGTGCCAGCAGCCTTGCGCTAGCGGGGGCCGGAGATACGCAGTATTTT. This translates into CASSLALAGAGDTQYF.

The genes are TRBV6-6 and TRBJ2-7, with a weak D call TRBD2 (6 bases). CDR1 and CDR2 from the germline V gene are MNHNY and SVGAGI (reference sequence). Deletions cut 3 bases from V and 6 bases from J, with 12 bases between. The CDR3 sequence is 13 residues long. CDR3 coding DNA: TGTGCCAGCAGTTATTCGCCAGCGGGCGAGCAGTACTTC. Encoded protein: CASSYSPAGEQYF.

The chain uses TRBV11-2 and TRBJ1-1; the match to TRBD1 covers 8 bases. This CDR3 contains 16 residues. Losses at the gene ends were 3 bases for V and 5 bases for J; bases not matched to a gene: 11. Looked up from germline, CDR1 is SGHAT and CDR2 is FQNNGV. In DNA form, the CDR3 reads TGTGCCAGCAGCTTTGGGCTTCAGGGGGCATGGACTGAAGCTTTCTTT. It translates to CASSFGLQGAWTEAFF.

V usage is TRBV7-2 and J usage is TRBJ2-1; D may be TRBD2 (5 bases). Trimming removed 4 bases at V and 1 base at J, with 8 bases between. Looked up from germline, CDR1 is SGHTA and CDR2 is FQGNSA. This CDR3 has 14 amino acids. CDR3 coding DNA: TGTGCCAGCAGCTCAAGGAGGTCCTACAATGAGCAGTTCTTC. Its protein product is CASSSRRSYNEQFF.

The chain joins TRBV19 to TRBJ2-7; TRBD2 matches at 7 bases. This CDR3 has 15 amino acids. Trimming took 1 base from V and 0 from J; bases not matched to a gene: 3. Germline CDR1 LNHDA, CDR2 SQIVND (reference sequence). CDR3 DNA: TGTGCCAGTAGTATAGCGGCGGGAGCCTCCTACGAGCAGTACTTC. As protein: CASSIAAGASYEQYF.

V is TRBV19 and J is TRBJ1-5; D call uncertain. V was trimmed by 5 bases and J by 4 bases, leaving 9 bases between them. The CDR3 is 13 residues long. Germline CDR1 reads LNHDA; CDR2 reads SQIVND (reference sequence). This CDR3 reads CASSPNSNQPQHF. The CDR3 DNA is TGTGCCAGTAGTCCTAACTCTAATCAGCCCCAGCATTTT.

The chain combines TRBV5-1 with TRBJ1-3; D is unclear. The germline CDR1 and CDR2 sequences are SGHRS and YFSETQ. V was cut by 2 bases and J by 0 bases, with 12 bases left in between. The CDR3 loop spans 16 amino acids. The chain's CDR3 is CASSFYPTVSGNTIYF. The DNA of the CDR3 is TGCGCCAGCAGCTTTTACCCGACTGTCTCTGGAAACACCATATATTTT.

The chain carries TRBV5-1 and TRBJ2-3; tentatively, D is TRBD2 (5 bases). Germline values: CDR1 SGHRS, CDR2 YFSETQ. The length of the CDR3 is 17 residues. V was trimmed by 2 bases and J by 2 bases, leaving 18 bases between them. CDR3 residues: CASSLNIAMYSTDTQYF. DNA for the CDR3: TGCGCCAGCAGCTTAAATATAGCGATGTATTCCACAGATACGCAGTATTTT.

CDR3 residues: CASSSSGLAGNNEQFF. The CDR3 bases are TGTGCCAGCAGTTCCTCGGGACTAGCGGGTAACAATGAGCAGTTCTTC. The rearrangement uses TRBV6-5 and TRBJ2-1; 12 positions agree with TRBD2. The length of the CDR3 is 16 residues. Germline values: CDR1 MNHEY, CDR2 SVGAGI. Trimming removed 4 bases from V and 5 bases from J; junction bases left unmatched: 6.